This T cell receptor (beta chain) emerged from a study of Graves' ophthalmopathy and Graves' hyperthyroidism. Study outcomes and limitations: Among expanded thyroid clonotypes above 0.001 frequency, most also occurred in blood. Discriminating ophthalmopathy from stable hyperthyroidism, a 13-signature model attained a sensitivity of 87.88% and a specificity of approximately 81%.

Diagnoses were established from clinical symptoms, serum thyroxine, TRAb, thyroid ultrasound and orbital computed tomography. As the starting material, 10 ml of fresh peripheral blood yielded the PBMCs. This clonotype was seen only a few times. As yet, its antigen is unknown. Researchers took RNA transcripts and amplified TCR beta CDR3 regions from them. The workflow started with a first-round RT-PCR run with HTBI primers and then moved on to a second-round multiplex PCR. From the multiplex PCR reads, TCRdb called clonotypes with MiXCR, one entry per CDR3 protein. This table holds around 400,000 distinct CDR3 sequences, 18% found once. CDR3 length: 15 amino acids. V lost 7 bases to trimming and J lost 6 bases; unmatched junction nucleotides: 10. Per germline, CDR1 MNHNS and CDR2 SASEGT.

The specimen sequenced was peripheral blood. The chain is built from TRBV6-1 and TRBJ2-7; 12 bases agree with TRBD2. The clonotype comes from a woman under 30 with Graves' ophthalmopathy. The CDR3 is CASNPTSGRWAEQYF. CDR3 bases: TGTGCCAGCAACCCGACTAGCGGGAGATGGGCCGAGCAGTACTTC.